Shown below are 20 T cell receptor beta chains from a single sample sequenced in a study of T cells in women clearing cervical HPV infection. Profiling relied on immunoSEQ multiplex PCR, and the TCRdb table lists in-frame clones only, not all of them. With under 50,000 clones in the sample, the ten largest clones hold less than 8%. The sequenced sample was blood buffy coat. The source of these receptors is a woman aged 18-70 years with a cervical HPV16 infection that either progressed to CIN3+ or cleared (not recorded which).

Remarks on this clone: The read finishes 3 residues shy of the CDR3 end, and the germline J gene is used to complete it. This chain links TRBV12-3 or TRBV12-4 with TRBJ2-3, with 10 bases matching TRBD1. The CDR3 extends over 15 amino acids. J was trimmed by 4 bases and V by 5 bases; bases with no gene match: 6. The CDR3 sequence: CASSVLDRGPDTQYF. Incomplete CDR3 DNA: TGTGCCAGCAGTGTCCTTGACAGGGGGCCAGATACG.

Partial CDR3 DNA: TGTGCCAGTAGTACTCGGACAGGGTTTGAC. It specifies CASSTRTGFD. The entire CDR3 is CASSTRTGFDYTF. This sequence joins TRBV19 and TRBJ1-2; 8 bases fit TRBD1. The read falls 3 residues short of the CDR3 end, and the missing part is taken from the germline J gene. Germline values: CDR1 LNHDA, CDR2 SQIVND (reference sequence). The CDR3 has 13 residues.

Notes on this clone: The read stops 3 residues short of the end of the CDR3; the missing end is completed from the germline J gene. This chain connects TRBV11-2 to TRBJ1-2; D is unresolved. Germline V gives CDR1 SGHAT, CDR2 FQNNGV. This CDR3 is 14 amino acids long. The CDR3 DNA, read in part, is TGTGCCAGCAGCCCACAACCGGGAGCGGACGAC. This gives the protein CASSPQPGADD. The CDR3 as a whole reads CASSPQPGADDYTF.

With respect to this clone: The read comes to an end 3 residues before the CDR3 does, leaving the germline J gene to fill in the end. The chain links TRBV9 to TRBJ1-6; 7 bases map to TRBD1. The J segment lost 7 bases and the V segment lost 3 bases, leaving 10 bases of the junction unmatched. The CDR3 contains 16 residues. The germline CDR1 and CDR2 sequences are SGDLS and YYNGEE. The sequenced part of the CDR3 DNA is TGTGCCAGCAGCGCAAGCGCGACAGGGCTGAATTCACCC. Its translation is CASSASATGLNSP. The CDR3 reads in full as CASSASATGLNSPLHF.

As concerns this clone: The read ends 3 residues before the CDR3 terminus; that terminus is restored from the germline J gene. The rearrangement links TRBV2 to TRBJ2-4, with D perhaps matching TRBD1 (6 bases). The length of the CDR3 is 14 residues. Germline CDR1 reads SNHLY; CDR2 reads FYNNEI. Here the CDR3 reads CASSVSGVLVGQYF. Incomplete CDR3 DNA: TGTGCCAGCAGTGTGTCAGGGGTTCTTGTTGGT.

On this clone: The CDR3 end lies 3 residues beyond the end of the read and is filled in from the germline J gene. The chain is built from TRBV7-8 and TRBJ2-5; possible D gene TRBD1, 6 bases. V shed 5 bases and J shed 4 bases, with 17 bases lying between them. There are 15 residues in the CDR3. In germline, CDR1 is SGHVS, CDR2 FQNEAQ. This CDR3 is CASSPRDNWGETQYF. The DNA read from the CDR3 is TGTGCCAGCAGCCCTCGGGACAACTGGGGAGAGACC.

Details on this clone: The read ends 3 residues shy of where the CDR3 ends; the end is completed using the germline J gene. The rearrangement links TRBV29-1 to TRBJ1-1, with TRBD1 identical over 7 bases. The germline CDR1 and CDR2 sequences are SQVTM and ANQGSEA. The V and J ends lost 6 bases and 3 bases, in that order; junction bases with no gene match: 13. This CDR3 contains 15 residues. The covered CDR3 bases are TGCAGCGTCGCAGGCGGCAGGGGGACGTACACTGAA. Translating gives CSVAGGRGTYTE. The entire CDR3 reads CSVAGGRGTYTEAFF.

Comments on this clone: The sequenced fragment ends 3 residues before the CDR3 boundary, so the rest is inferred from the germline J gene. The chain uses TRBV19 and TRBJ2-3; TRBD1 might be the D (5 bases). The CDR3 runs to 13 residues. From germline, CDR1 is LNHDA and CDR2 SQIVND (reference sequence). The CDR3 region is CASSTGPGQPQYF. CDR3 DNA (partial): TGTGCCAGTAGTACAGGCCCAGGGCAGCCG.

On this clone itself: The junction and the germline gene differ at one end; a read error may be behind it. The observed sequence ends 3 residues before the CDR3 terminus, with the missing tail filled in from the germline J gene. V gene TRBV4-2 combines with J gene TRBJ2-3; D call uncertain. Germline loops: CDR1 LGHNA, CDR2 YNFKEQ. The CDR3 is made up of 15 amino acids. The DNA read from the CDR3 is TGCGCCAGCAGCTCGTCATCTACTAGCACAGATACG. Translating it yields CASSSSSTSTDT. The entire CDR3 protein is CASSSSSTSTDTQYF.

Turning to this clone: The read stops 3 residues short of the end of the CDR3; the missing end is completed from the germline J gene. The chain couples TRBV12-3 or TRBV12-4 to TRBJ2-7; D is possibly TRBD1 (6 bases). This CDR3 region has 13 residues. V was shortened by 4 bases and J by 2 bases, with 9 bases between the two germline ends. CDR3 region: CASSYRVTYEQYF. The sequenced part of the CDR3 DNA is TGTGCCAGCAGTTACAGGGTTACCTACGAG.

Of note for this clone: The read gets to within 3 residues of the CDR3 end, and the germline J gene fills in the rest. The chain couples TRBV19 to TRBJ1-5; 10 positions match TRBD1. With 5 bases clipped from V and 6 bases from J, the junction kept 7 bases outside the gene matches. CDR3 size: 15 residues. CDR1 is LNHDA and CDR2 is SQIVND in the germline V gene (reference sequence). The sequenced CDR3 bases are TGTGCCAGTAGTGACCGACAGGGGGCTGGTCAGCCC. It translates to CASSDRQGAGQP. The whole CDR3 protein reads CASSDRQGAGQPQHF.

The CDR3 DNA, read in part, is TGTGCCTGGGGGACAGACCAGTTTAACTCTGGGGCCAACGTC. This sequence encodes CAWGTDQFNSGANV. The full-length CDR3 reads as CAWGTDQFNSGANVLTF. The J gene is TRBJ2-6, the V gene TRBV30; TRBD1 matches at 7 bases. Read data end 3 residues before the CDR3 end; the end is taken from the germline J gene. This CDR3 comprises 17 residues. Per germline, CDR1 GTSNPN and CDR2 SVGIG (reference sequence). Trimming at V came to 5 bases and at J to 0 bases, leaving 10 bases not matched to a gene.

As for this clone: The read falls 3 residues short of the CDR3 end, and the missing part is taken from the germline J gene. The V and J genes are TRBV25-1 and TRBJ2-2; 7 nucleotides align to TRBD1. The CDR3 is made up of 16 amino acids. CDR1 is MGHDK, CDR2 SYGVNS, per germline. J was trimmed by 4 bases and V by 4 bases; bases with no gene match: 9. The CDR3 spells CASSALDRDRTGELFF. The sequenced CDR3 bases are TGTGCCAGCAGTGCCCTCGACAGGGACCGCACCGGGGAG.

The CDR3 reads CASSRDRTDTQYF. CDR3 DNA, as far as it was read: TGTGCCAGCAGCAGGGACAGGACAGATACG. This chain links TRBV11-2 with TRBJ2-3, with 8 bases identical to TRBD1. The read ends 3 residues shy of where the CDR3 ends; the end is completed using the germline J gene. With 5 bases clipped from V and 3 bases from J, the junction kept 1 base outside the gene matches. There are 13 residues in the CDR3. CDR1 is SGHAT, CDR2 FQNNGV, per germline. Full variable domain (remainder filled in from reference TRBV11-2 and TRBJ2-3): EAGVAQSPRYKIIEKRQSVAFWCNPISGHATLYWYQQILGQGPKLLIQFQNNGVVDDSQLPKDRFSAERLKGVDSTLKIQPAKLEDSAVYLCASSRDRTDTQYFGPGTRLTVL.

Remarks on this clone: The CDR3 extends 3 residues past the end of the read, so its final part is completed from the germline J gene. The chain recombines TRBV19 with TRBJ2-5, with D tentatively TRBD1 (5 bases). The V gene lost 1 base and the J gene lost 2 bases, with 14 bases spanning the gap. The CDR3 loop spans 16 amino acids. Per the germline V gene, CDR1 is LNHDA and CDR2 is SQIVND (reference sequence). The CDR3 loop reads CASSIGGLALQETQYF. The sequenced part of the CDR3 DNA is TGTGCCAGTAGTATAGGGGGCCTGGCTTTACAAGAGACC.

Concerning this clone: The read finishes 3 residues shy of the CDR3 end, and the germline J gene is used to complete it. V usage is TRBV13 and J usage is TRBJ2-7, with D unclear. Trimming took off 4 bases at V and 0 bases at J, with 13 bases between the two ends. The CDR3 is 15 residues long. From germline, CDR1 is PRHDT and CDR2 FYEKMQ (reference sequence). CDR3 sequence reads: CASSSRPGSSYEQYF. The DNA read from the CDR3 is TGTGCCAGCAGCTCCCGGCCAGGCTCCTCCTACGAG.

As concerns this clone: Read sequence stops 3 residues before the CDR3 end, and the germline J gene provides the missing end. The chain employs TRBV12-3 or TRBV12-4 and TRBJ2-1; possible D gene TRBD2, 5 bases. V was trimmed by 6 bases and J by 7 bases, leaving 16 bases between them. The CDR3 loop spans 14 amino acids. This CDR3 is CASSRGWASNEQFF. The CDR3 bases that were read are TGTGCCAGCAGCAGAGGGTGGGCTTCTAATGAG.

Details on this clone: The read falls 3 residues short of the CDR3 end, and the missing part is taken from the germline J gene. The gene calls are TRBV5-1 and TRBJ2-3, with TRBD2 identical over 13 bases. Germline V gene sequence: CDR1 SGHRS, CDR2 YFSETQ. The junction had 7 bases not matched to a gene; V was cut back by 4 bases and J by 2 bases. The CDR3 loop spans 17 amino acids. CDR3: CASSPGTSGINTDTQYF. Incomplete CDR3 DNA: TGCGCCAGCAGCCCAGGGACTAGCGGGATCAACACAGATACG.

A note on this clone: Sequencing ends 3 residues short of the CDR3 end; the germline J gene provides the rest. The chain recombines TRBV19 with TRBJ2-3; tentatively, D is TRBD1 or TRBD2 (6 bases each). Germline lookup yields CDR1 LNHDA and CDR2 SQIVND (reference sequence). This CDR3 region has 15 residues. The CDR3 spells CASSQGGQPNQPQYF. Partial CDR3 DNA: TGTGCCAGTAGCCAGGGAGGACAGCCCAATCAGCCG.

Partial CDR3 DNA: TGTGCCAGCAGGTTGGGGACTAGCCACGGGGAGACG. Translation gives CASRLGTSHGET. The CDR3 in full is CASRLGTSHGETQYF. The V and J genes are TRBV7-3 and TRBJ2-3; 9 positions match TRBD2. From the germline J gene comes the end of the CDR3, since the read stops 3 residues before it. CDR1 SGHTA and CDR2 FQGTGA come from the germline V gene. The CDR3 covers 15 residues.